Each of the 18 T cell receptor beta chains below was sequenced from the same sample in a study of blood T cell repertoires in COVID-19. Here immunoSEQ multiplex PCR was the method, and the copy in TCRdb shows in-frame clones only, minus some. Here the sample spans more than 150,000 clones, less than 95% being singletons. Specimen: peripheral blood. The receptors stem from a man aged 25 to 40 with COVID-19, enrolled during active disease.

This clone was counted a single time. The chain couples TRBV27 to TRBJ2-7, with 10 positions matching TRBD1. Per germline, CDR1 MNHEY and CDR2 SMNVEV (reference sequence). The CDR3 is 11 amino acids. With V trimmed by 4 bases and J by 11 bases, 2 bases remained unmatched. Here the CDR3 DNA reads TGTGCCAGCAGTTCTGGGACAGGGGAGTACTTC. Protein product: CASSSGTGEYF.

V is TRBV19 and J is TRBJ1-4, with 10 positions matching TRBD1. The germline V gene has CDR1 LNHDA and CDR2 SQIVND (reference sequence). Trimming cost V 6 bases and J 6 bases; bases outside gene matches: 10. The CDR3 runs 16 residues. The CDR3 nucleotides are TGTGCCAGTAGACCCGGGACAGGGGAAGAATATGAAAAACTGTTTTTT. It translates to CASRPGTGEEYEKLFF.

The chain employs TRBV6-2 or TRBV6-3 and TRBJ1-5; maybe TRBD1 (6 bases). The V gene lost 0 bases and the J gene lost 2 bases, with 8 bases spanning the gap. Per the germline V gene, CDR1 is MNHEY and CDR2 is SVGEGT. The CDR3 spans 15 residues. CDR3 coding DNA: TGTGCCAGCAGTTACTCGGGGGCCGGCAATCAGCCCCAGCATTTT. This gives the protein CASSYSGAGNQPQHF.

This chain joins TRBV5-4 and TRBJ1-2; 7 bases match TRBD1. The CDR3 extends over 16 amino acids. Germline V gene sequence: CDR1 SGHNT, CDR2 YYREEE (reference sequence). The J segment lost 7 bases and the V segment lost 0 bases, leaving 12 bases of the junction unmatched. CDR3 protein: CASSLGPLQGYSGYTF. The CDR3 coding sequence is TGTGCCAGCAGCTTGGGCCCCCTACAGGGGTACTCTGGCTACACCTTC.

DNA for the CDR3: TGTGCCAGCAGTTGGCTAAACAGGGGTTCTGGAAACACCATATATTTT. It codes for CASSWLNRGSGNTIYF. The V call is TRBV6-5, the J call TRBJ1-3; 7 bases fit TRBD1. The V gene end was trimmed by 4 bases and the J gene end by 1 base; junction bases not matched to a gene: 7. CDR1 and CDR2 from the germline V gene are MNHEY and SVGAGI. This CDR3 spans 16 amino acids.

The chain combines TRBV27 with TRBJ2-2; 13 nucleotides match TRBD2. V trimming: 5 bases; J trimming: 0 bases; junction bases outside the gene matches: 3. Looked up from germline, CDR1 is MNHEY and CDR2 is SMNVEV (reference sequence). This CDR3 comprises 17 residues. Here the CDR3 DNA reads TGTGCCAGCAGTCCGGGACTAGCGGGGACGAACACCGGGGAGCTGTTTTTT. Translated: CASSPGLAGTNTGELFF.

The chain combines TRBV19 with TRBJ2-7, with 8 bases that match TRBD2. This CDR3 has 18 residues. Germline V gene data show CDR1 as LNHDA and CDR2 as SQIVND (reference sequence). V gave up 3 bases and J gave up 4 bases; unmatched junction bases: 17. The CDR3 sequence: CASSMGLAGLGTTYEQYF. In DNA form, the CDR3 reads TGTGCCAGTAGTATGGGGCTAGCGGGTCTGGGCACAACGTACGAGCAGTACTTC. Full variable domain (remainder filled in from reference TRBV19 and TRBJ2-7): DGGITQSPKYLFRKEGQNVTLSCEQNLNHDAMYWYRQDPGQGLRLIYYSQIVNDFQKGDIAEGYSVSREKKESFPLTVTSAQKNPTAFYLCASSMGLAGLGTTYEQYFGPGTRLTVT.

The chain employs TRBV7-9 and TRBJ1-2; 9 bases map to TRBD1. V lost 6 bases, J lost 3 bases, and 17 bases stayed unmatched. The CDR3 extends over 18 amino acids. Germline V gene sequence: CDR1 SEHNR, CDR2 FQNEAQ (reference sequence). CDR3 residues: CASSFREPRDRAYYGYTF. The CDR3, as DNA: TGTGCCAGCAGTTTTCGAGAGCCCCGGGACAGGGCATACTATGGCTACACCTTC.

The chain couples TRBV12-2 to TRBJ1-1. TRBV12-2 is tagged as a pseudogene. The CDR3 length is 15 residues. CDR3 sequence reads: CASRSLGGLGTEAFF. The CDR3 bases are TGTGCAAGTCGCTCTTTGGGGGGGCTGGGCACTGAAGCTTTCTTT.

The CDR3 spells CASSLYTGLGGANVLTF. The CDR3 nucleotides read TGTGCCAGCAGCTTATATACAGGACTAGGAGGGGCCAACGTCCTGACTTTC. The chain recombines TRBV7-3 with TRBJ2-6; TRBD2 aligns across 7 bases. The germline V gene encodes CDR1 SGHTA and CDR2 FQGTGA. J was trimmed by 4 bases and V by 2 bases; bases with no gene match: 8. This CDR3 is built from 17 residues. The full variable domain, completed using reference TRBV7-3 and TRBJ2-6, is GAGVSQTPSNKVTEKGKYVELRCDPISGHTALYWYRQSLGQGPEFLIYFQGTGAADDSGLPNDRFFAVRPEGSVSTLKIQRTERGDSAVYLCASSLYTGLGGANVLTFGAGSRLTVL.

The gene calls are TRBV25-1 and TRBJ1-2, with 7 bases identical to TRBD1. There are 12 residues in the CDR3. Trimming cost V 5 bases and J 8 bases; bases outside gene matches: 5. Per germline, CDR1 MGHDK and CDR2 SYGVNS. This CDR3 is CASSSGQAGYTF. The CDR3 DNA follows: TGTGCCAGCAGTTCCGGACAGGCAGGCTACACCTTC.

The chain combines TRBV20-1 with TRBJ1-1, with 7 bases identical to TRBD1. Per germline, CDR1 DFQATT and CDR2 SNEGSKA (reference sequence). With 6 bases clipped from V and 3 bases from J, the junction kept 10 bases outside the gene matches. The CDR3 has 14 amino acids. The CDR3 spells CSASFAGTDTEAFF. CDR3 bases: TGCAGTGCGAGTTTCGCCGGGACAGACACTGAAGCTTTCTTT.

The rearrangement joins TRBV7-2 to TRBJ1-1; no clear D. Germline V gene data show CDR1 as SGHTA and CDR2 as FQGNSA. The CDR3 covers 13 residues. Deletions cut 4 bases from V and 0 bases from J, with 6 bases between. CDR3 sequence reads: CASSSTLNTEAFF. CDR3 nucleotides: TGTGCCAGCAGCTCGACACTGAACACTGAAGCTTTCTTT.

The rearrangement links TRBV7-3 to TRBJ2-7; possibly TRBD1 for D (5 bases). V was shortened by 0 bases and J by 4 bases, with 7 bases between the two germline ends. Germline-derived CDR1 and CDR2 are SGHTA and FQGTGA. This CDR3 spans 13 amino acids. As DNA, the CDR3 is TGTGCCAGCAGCTTAACTCAGGGATACGAGCAGTACTTC. This encodes CASSLTQGYEQYF.

J is TRBJ2-1 and V is TRBV6-5; 9 bases fit TRBD2. Per germline, CDR1 MNHEY and CDR2 SVGAGI. This CDR3 is built from 15 residues. With 1 base clipped from V and 5 bases from J, the junction kept 3 bases outside the gene matches. As DNA, the CDR3 is TGTGCCAGCAGTTACTTGGCGGGGGGGAACAATGAGCAGTTCTTC. This translates into CASSYLAGGNNEQFF.

The V call is TRBV6-5, the J call TRBJ2-5, with 9 bases identical to TRBD1. Germline CDR1 reads MNHEY; CDR2 reads SVGAGI. Trimming at V came to 1 base and at J to 4 bases, leaving 7 bases not matched to a gene. The CDR3 is 16 residues long. CDR3 protein: CASSYFRGQGSETQYF. CDR3 sequence (DNA): TGTGCCAGCAGTTACTTTAGGGGACAGGGTTCAGAGACCCAGTACTTC.

The chain employs TRBV6-1 and TRBJ1-6; TRBD1 is a possible D gene (5 bases). Per the germline V gene, CDR1 is MNHNS and CDR2 is SASEGT. The V end was cut by 2 bases, the J end by 7 bases, with 9 bases between. The CDR3 runs 14 residues. The chain's CDR3 is CASSERQSNSPLHF. In DNA, the CDR3 is TGTGCCAGCAGTGAACGACAGAGCAATTCACCCCTCCACTTT.

This rearrangement joins TRBV9 to TRBJ2-5, with 11 bases aligning to TRBD2. Germline V gene data show CDR1 as SGDLS and CDR2 as YYNGEE. V was clipped by 4 bases and J by 4 bases; unmatched bases: 9. The CDR3 runs to 16 residues. CDR3 amino acids: CASSPRMTSGVETQYF. CDR3 in DNA: TGTGCCAGCAGCCCACGAATGACTAGCGGGGTAGAGACCCAGTACTTC.